The clone carrying this T cell receptor (beta chain) has just a few counts. The antigen is not known. The sample belongs to a study of beta chain features in type 1 diabetes. Study-wide results and limits: Individuals with type 1 diabetes displayed fewer insertions and more deletions at VDJ junctions.

Purity (above 95%) was reached by all sorted populations. V lost 5 bases and J lost 5; bases outside the gene matches: 6. This CDR3 contains 15 residues. CDR1 is SEHNR, CDR2 FQNEAQ, per germline (reference sequence). Of the isolated RNA, all was reverse transcribed, and so the sequenced material was expressed TCRB transcripts. Clones were sequenced by immunoSEQ multiplex PCR, and TCRdb holds only the in-frame ones, with some missing. The repertoire consists of around 500,000 clones, with around 28% occurring once and the leading ten covering around 0.065%. The TCR was taken from a man between 18 and 29 years old in good health. The J gene is TRBJ2-1, the V gene TRBV7-9; TRBD2 matches at 10 bases. Sequencing was done on a sample of naive CD4+ T cells from blood. CDR3 amino acids: CASSPGTSANNEQFF. The CDR3 nucleotides are TGTGCCAGCAGCCCCGGGACTAGCGCGAACAATGAGCAGTTCTTC. Using reference TRBV7-9 and TRBJ2-1 for the parts outside the CDR3, the full variable domain is DTGVSQNPRHKITKRGQNVTFRCDPISEHNRLYWYRQTLGQGPEFLTYFQNEAQLEKSRLLSDRFSAERPKGSFSTLEIQRTEQGDSAMYLCASSPGTSANNEQFFGPGTRLTVL.